This TCR beta chain stems from a study of blood T cell repertoires in COVID-19. Overall study context: Italy, Spain and the United States were the sources of the convalescent and acute COVID-19 samples. Nucleic acid was either cDNA or gDNA, and it came from T cells, B-cell-depleted T cells, or PBMCs.

Study processing details: Estimated nucleated cell counts came from reference gene primer amplification. Sequencing used immunoSEQ multiplex PCR; TCRdb keeps in-frame clones, though not all of them. V and J calls and clone size come straight from that table; D and trimming were deduced from the DNA. The table includes approximately 670,000 clones, about 90% detected once. CDR1 is MNHEY and CDR2 is SMNVEV in the germline V gene (reference sequence). V gave up 5 bases and J gave up 2 bases; unmatched junction bases: 11. The CDR3 extends over 16 amino acids. This TCR derives from a woman in her late teens or twenties with acute or convalescent COVID-19. Sequencing was performed on peripheral blood. The rearrangement joins TRBV27 to TRBJ1-1; TRBD1 agrees at 7 bases. In DNA form, the CDR3 reads TGTGCCAGCAGTCCACTGGGGGACAGAAGTAACACTGAAGCTTTCTTT. This sequence encodes CASSPLGDRSNTEAFF.